Each of the 6 T cell receptor beta chains below was sequenced from the same sample in a study of yellow fever vaccine responses in identical twins. TCRdb re-derived calls from the RT-PCR reads in MiXCR, one entry per CDR3 protein. The sample has over 20,000 distinct CDR3 sequences; around four fifths are singletons. The material was T cells from blood (PBMCs), unsorted or a sorted subset (not recorded which), obtained before or after yellow fever vaccination (not recorded which). The receptors stem from a woman between 18 and 30 years old who received the yellow fever vaccine.

The chain joins TRBV11-3 to TRBJ2-3; TRBD2 is a possible D gene (6 bases). Per the germline V gene, CDR1 is SGHNT and CDR2 is YENEEA. This CDR3 is built from 13 residues. Trimming stripped 5 bases from V and 4 bases from J, with 10 bases between. CDR3 sequence reads: CASSPGRSDTQYF. The CDR3 nucleotides read TGTGCCAGCAGCCCAGGGAGGTCAGATACGCAGTATTTT.

A few counts support this clonotype. J is TRBJ2-7 and V is TRBV7-8, with 10 bases identical to TRBD1. Germline lookup yields CDR1 SGHVS and CDR2 FQNEAQ. Unmatched junction bases numbered 2, after V lost 1 base and J lost 2 bases. This CDR3 region has 15 residues. As DNA, the CDR3 is TGTGCCAGCAGCTTAGTGGGGACAGGGGCCTACGAGCAGTACTTC. Protein sequence: CASSLVGTGAYEQYF.

V usage is TRBV20-1 and J usage is TRBJ1-5; D is unresolved. Between the trimmed V and J ends, which lost 3 bases and 0 bases, there was a span of 9 bases. This CDR3 is built from 14 residues. CDR1 is DFQATT, CDR2 SNEGSKA, per germline (reference sequence). CDR3 region: CSARTSNSNQPQHF. The CDR3 nucleotides are TGCAGTGCTAGGACGTCGAATAGCAATCAGCCCCAGCATTTT.

The chain uses TRBV11-2 and TRBJ2-7; 8 bases are shared with TRBD2. The CDR3 sequence is 15 residues long. The junction had 7 bases not matched to a gene; V was cut back by 3 bases and J by 3 bases. CDR1 and CDR2 from the germline V gene are SGHAT and FQNNGV. The chain's CDR3 is CASSFEGLAFYEQYF. CDR3 sequence (DNA): TGTGCCAGCAGCTTCGAAGGACTAGCCTTCTACGAGCAGTACTTC.

The chain combines TRBV7-9 with TRBJ1-4; no reliable D call. Germline CDR1 and CDR2: SEHNR and FQNEAQ (reference sequence). Between the trimmed V and J ends, which lost 4 bases and 4 bases, there was a span of 7 bases. This CDR3 has 13 amino acids. This CDR3 reads CASSWNNNEKLFF. The CDR3, as DNA: TGTGCCAGCAGCTGGAACAATAATGAAAAACTGTTTTTT.

The chain links TRBV20-1 to TRBJ2-7, with D tentatively TRBD2 (5 bases). CDR3 length: 11 amino acids. V was cut by 2 bases and J by 5 bases, with 7 bases left in between. Germline values: CDR1 DFQATT, CDR2 SNEGSKA (reference sequence). DNA of the CDR3: TGCAGTGCTAGACTAGCTGACGAGCAGTACGTC. As protein: CSARLADEQYV.